The count of the clone carrying this T cell receptor beta chain is one. The junction and the germline gene differ at one end; a read error may be behind it. This entry belongs to a study of Ad26.COV2.S vaccination and SARS-CoV-2 variants. As for treatment: about 20 received Ad26.COV2.S at low or high dose, single or two shots; 5 received placebo; per-sample allocation not given. Sampling was done on day 63 after the first vaccine or placebo injection. Germline-derived CDR1 and CDR2 are SGHTA and FQGNSA. CDR3 length: 15 residues. Measured with immunoSEQ multiplex PCR; TCRdb has only the in-frame clones, and not every one. This sample yields fewer than 600,000 clones, of which roughly nine tenths are seen a single time; around 1.6% belongs to the top ten.

The sequence derives from a person aged 18-65 years who received the Ad26.COV2.S COVID-19 vaccine or a placebo. Specimen: peripheral blood, collected in a trial of Ad26.COV2.S vaccine versus placebo. The J gene is TRBJ1-2, the V gene TRBV7-2; D is ambiguous. The CDR3 DNA is TGTGCCAGCAGCCTAGCAGGATTTTTCGACGATGGCTACACCTTC. Translation gives CASSLAGFFDDGYTF.